A single T cell receptor beta chain is shown here with its context. What it recognizes is unknown. The CDR3 loop spans 17 amino acids. V dropped 3 bases and J dropped 3; count of bases not matched to a gene: 11. Germline assignment: CDR1 LNHNV and CDR2 YYDKDF (reference sequence). The data derive from a study of CD8 T cells in ankylosing spondylitis. Each CDR3 protein gets one entry after TCRdb re-called the 5' RACE reads with MiXCR. The table lists about 540,000 distinct CDR3 sequences, over 9.5% of them singletons, with about 6.5% in the top ten. Study-level points and caveats: Reportedly, matched ankylosing spondylitis synovial fluid was significantly enriched for disease-linked clones. In reactive arthritis synovial fluid and blood, some motif variants had been reported before. Characteristic, it appeared, of ankylosing spondylitis blood was a TCR beta motif of roughly eight highly homologous variants.

The chain links TRBV15 to TRBJ1-3; TRBD1 aligns across 7 bases. The source material was blood, either unsorted or a sorted T cell fraction (not recorded which). This receptor was taken from a male donor with ankylosing spondylitis. CDR3 region: CATSSHPLTGFGNTIYF. CDR3 DNA: TGTGCCACCAGCAGCCACCCCCTGACAGGGTTTGGAAACACCATATATTTT.